Each of the 19 T cell receptor beta chains below was sequenced from the same sample in a study of T cells in Graves' hyperthyroidism and ophthalmopathy. RNA transcripts gave rise to amplified TCR beta CDR3 regions. The primer set for the first-round RT-PCR of the TCR CDR3 was HTBI. Using its own MiXCR run on the multiplex PCR reads, TCRdb lists one record per CDR3 protein. The sample carries 600,000 to 650,000 distinct CDR3 sequences, 15% to 20% recorded once. The sample taken for sequencing was blood. The receptors were gathered from a woman between 25 and 40 years old with Graves' hyperthyroidism.

This clonotype appeared many times. The V gene is TRBV28, the J gene TRBJ1-1; D is ambiguous. From germline, CDR1 is MDHEN and CDR2 SYDVKM. Trimming left V 6 bases short and J 0 bases short, with 17 bases between. CDR3 length equals 16 residues. The CDR3, as DNA: TGTGCCAGCAGCCCATGGACCCTTAGGCTGAACACTGAAGCTTTCTTT. This sequence encodes CASSPWTLRLNTEAFF. Full variable domain (rest looked up from reference TRBV28 and TRBJ1-1): DVKVTQSSRYLVKRTGEKVFLECVQDMDHENMFWYRQDPGLGLRLIYFSYDVKMKEKGDIPEGYSVSREKKERFSLILESASTNQTSMYLCASSPWTLRLNTEAFFGQGTRLTVV.

This clonotype was found many times. The chain links TRBV7-2 to TRBJ2-2; D unclear. Germline values: CDR1 SGHTA, CDR2 FQGNSA. V dropped 1 base and J dropped 1 base, with 4 bases sitting between them. CDR3 size: 14 residues. CDR3 loop: CASSLGMNTGELFF. The CDR3 DNA reads TGTGCCAGCAGCTTAGGAATGAACACCGGGGAGCTGTTTTTT.

This clonotype was found a few times. The gene calls are TRBV28 and TRBJ2-3; 15 bases align to TRBD2. CDR1 MDHEN and CDR2 SYDVKM come from the germline V gene. This CDR3 spans 20 amino acids. Unmatched junction bases numbered 15, after V lost 2 bases and J lost 6 bases. CDR3 loop: CASSLGLFGLAGGPTDTQYF. The CDR3 coding sequence is TGTGCCAGCAGTTTAGGTCTGTTTGGACTAGCGGGAGGGCCGACGGATACGCAGTATTTT.

The V call is TRBV7-2, the J call TRBJ2-2; 10 positions match TRBD2. The length of the CDR3 is 17 residues. Per germline, CDR1 SGHTA and CDR2 FQGNSA. The junction had 2 bases not matched to a gene; V was cut back by 0 bases and J by 1 base. In nucleotides, the CDR3 is TGTGCCAGCAGCTTAGCCGCTAGCGGGAGGAACACCGGGGAGCTGTTTTTT. Translated: CASSLAASGRNTGELFF. Using reference TRBV7-2 and TRBJ2-2 for the parts outside the CDR3, the full variable domain is GAGVSQSPSNKVTEKGKDVELRCDPISGHTALYWYRQSLGQGLEFLIYFQGNSAPDKSGLPSDRFSAERTGGSVSTLTIQRTQQEDSAVYLCASSLAASGRNTGELFFGEGSRLTVL.

There are a few counts of this clonotype. The rearrangement uses TRBV15 and TRBJ2-1, with 10 bases matching TRBD2. The CDR3 sequence is 15 residues long. V trimming: 5 bases; J trimming: 3 bases; junction bases outside the gene matches: 4. Germline-derived CDR1 and CDR2 are LNHNV and YYDKDF (reference sequence). CDR3 sequence: CATSGSGRDYNEQFF. The CDR3 nucleotides read TGTGCCACCAGCGGGAGCGGGAGGGACTACAATGAGCAGTTCTTC.

This clonotype came up many times. The chain uses TRBV5-1 and TRBJ2-2; tentative D call: TRBD2 (6 bases). The germline V gene has CDR1 SGHRS and CDR2 YFSETQ. V gave up 4 bases and J gave up 3 bases, with 16 bases separating them. The CDR3 loop spans 16 amino acids. CDR3 region: CASSPSSSVDTGELFF. The DNA for the CDR3 is TGCGCCAGCAGCCCATCCTCTAGCGTAGACACCGGGGAGCTGTTTTTT.

The rearrangement uses TRBV3-1 and TRBJ2-5, with 10 bases that match TRBD2. This CDR3 is built from 17 residues. J gave up 5 bases and V 4 bases, and 13 bases lay outside the gene matches. The germline V gene has CDR1 LGHDT and CDR2 YNNKEL (reference sequence). The CDR3 DNA reads as TGTGCCAGCAGCCGAAAACGGAGCGGGAGGGCCGGGGAGACCCAGTACTTC. This encodes CASSRKRSGRAGETQYF.

This clonotype was observed many times. The rearrangement links TRBV7-3 to TRBJ2-7; D is ambiguous. The V end was cut by 2 bases, the J end by 2 bases, with 10 bases between. CDR3 length: 14 amino acids. Germline-derived CDR1 and CDR2 are SGHTA and FQGTGA. The CDR3 nucleotides read TGTGCCAGCAGCTTAGGGCCCTTAACCTACGAGCAGTACTTC. Translation: CASSLGPLTYEQYF.

V is TRBV5-1 and J is TRBJ2-5; 7 positions agree with TRBD2. The CDR3 runs to 17 residues. Germline loops: CDR1 SGHRS, CDR2 YFSETQ. V lost 4 bases to trimming and J lost 0 bases; unmatched junction nucleotides: 12. CDR3 sequence reads: CASSPTAGLPDQETQYF. The DNA for the CDR3 is TGCGCCAGCAGCCCTACCGCGGGACTACCTGACCAAGAGACCCAGTACTTC.

This clonotype has at least ten counts. This chain uses TRBV11-2 with TRBJ2-1; 12 bases match TRBD2. CDR3 length: 16 amino acids. Germline V gene data show CDR1 as SGHAT and CDR2 as FQNNGV. V lost 1 base to trimming and J lost 6 bases; unmatched junction nucleotides: 4. The CDR3 coding sequence is TGTGCCAGCAGCTTAGGCCGACTAGCGGGAGCCAATGAGCAGTTCTTC. This gives the protein CASSLGRLAGANEQFF. The entire variable domain, with the rest obtained from reference TRBV11-2 and TRBJ2-1, is as follows: EAGVAQSPRYKIIEKRQSVAFWCNPISGHATLYWYQQILGQGPKLLIQFQNNGVVDDSQLPKDRFSAERLKGVDSTLKIQPAKLEDSAVYLCASSLGRLAGANEQFFGPGTRLTVL.

This sequence joins TRBV27 and TRBJ1-4, with a weak D call TRBD1 (6 bases). CDR3 length equals 16 residues. V lost 5 bases and J lost 8, with 21 bases in between. The germline CDR1 and CDR2 sequences are MNHEY and SMNVEV (reference sequence). The CDR3 protein is CASSPLLGGAEEKLFF. For the CDR3, the DNA is TGTGCCAGCAGTCCCCTCTTGGGGGGCGCGGAGGAAAAACTGTTTTTT.

This clonotype occurred a few times. This chain uses TRBV24-1 with TRBJ2-1, with D unclear. Trimming shortened V by 4 bases and J by 6 bases, and 18 bases separated the two germline ends. Germline V gives CDR1 KGHDR, CDR2 SFDVKD. CDR3 length: 16 amino acids. CDR3 region: CATSDPTMVSSNEQFF. The CDR3 nucleotides read TGTGCCACCAGTGACCCTACCATGGTGTCTTCCAATGAGCAGTTCTTC.

This clonotype came up many times. The J gene is TRBJ1-2, the V gene TRBV27; D possibly corresponds to TRBD1 (6 bases). Trimming left V 1 base short and J 8 bases short, with 17 bases between. The germline V gene has CDR1 MNHEY and CDR2 SMNVEV (reference sequence). This CDR3 region has 15 residues. The CDR3 sequence is CASSLFGRGGDGYTF. For the CDR3, the DNA is TGTGCCAGCAGTTTATTTGGCAGGGGCGGCGACGGCTACACCTTC.

This clonotype was recorded many times. The chain joins TRBV30 to TRBJ1-2; 7 bases align to TRBD1. V was pared by 3 bases and J by 5 bases, with 9 bases of the junction left unmatched. Germline CDR1 and CDR2: GTSNPN and SVGIG (reference sequence). The CDR3 extends over 14 amino acids. This CDR3 reads CAWRKWTGSYGYTF. For the CDR3, the DNA is TGTGCCTGGAGAAAATGGACAGGATCATATGGCTACACCTTC. Together with reference TRBV30 and TRBJ1-2, the CDR3 gives the full variable domain: SQTIHQWPATLVQPVGSPLSLECTVEGTSNPNLYWYRQAAGRGLQLLFYSVGIGQISSEVPQNLSASRPQDRQFILSSKKLLLSDSGFYLCAWRKWTGSYGYTFGSGTRLTVV.

This clonotype has ten or more counts. The genes are TRBV29-1 and TRBJ1-5; tentative D call: TRBD1 (5 bases). CDR3 length: 13 residues. V gave up 4 bases and J gave up 6 bases, with 13 bases separating them. Germline V gives CDR1 SQVTM, CDR2 ANQGSEA. CDR3 residues: CSVAGGVAQPQHF. CDR3 nucleotides: TGCAGCGTTGCGGGGGGAGTTGCTCAGCCCCAGCATTTT.

This clonotype has just a few counts. V and J are TRBV20-1 and TRBJ2-2, with 12 bases that match TRBD2. V trimming: 6 bases; J trimming: 7 bases; junction bases outside the gene matches: 9. Per germline, CDR1 DFQATT and CDR2 SNEGSKA (reference sequence). The CDR3 covers 15 residues. DNA of the CDR3: TGCAGTGCACGCCTAGCGGGAGGGCGAAGCGGGGAGCTGTTTTTT. Translating it yields CSARLAGGRSGELFF.

This clonotype was seen many times. The gene calls are TRBV5-1 and TRBJ2-2; TRBD1 aligns across 7 bases. J lost 1 base, V lost 5 bases, and 5 bases had no gene match. The CDR3 has 15 residues. Germline V gene lookup returns CDR1 SGHRS and CDR2 YFSETQ. The CDR3 sequence: CASRRDSQNTGELFF. Here the CDR3 DNA reads TGCGCCAGCAGGAGGGACAGTCAGAACACCGGGGAGCTGTTTTTT.

This clonotype showed up many times. The V call is TRBV10-3, the J call TRBJ2-1; D tentatively fits TRBD1 or TRBD2 (5 bases each). The CDR3 has 13 amino acids. Germline V gene lookup returns CDR1 ENHRY and CDR2 SYGVKD. The V end lost 0 bases, the J end lost 10 bases, and 10 bases lay between the germline ends. The CDR3 sequence is CAISESQGGEQFF. CDR3 nucleotide sequence: TGTGCCATCAGTGAGTCGCAGGGCGGGGAGCAGTTCTTC.

This clonotype was counted ten times or more. The chain couples TRBV6-1 to TRBJ1-1; no clear D. This CDR3 is 13 amino acids long. Germline loops: CDR1 MNHNS, CDR2 SASEGT. The V end lost 5 bases, the J end lost 6 bases, and 13 bases lay between the germline ends. CDR3 bases: TGTGCCAGCAGTTTCCCAGAGTCGGCTGAAGCTTTCTTT. This codes for CASSFPESAEAFF.